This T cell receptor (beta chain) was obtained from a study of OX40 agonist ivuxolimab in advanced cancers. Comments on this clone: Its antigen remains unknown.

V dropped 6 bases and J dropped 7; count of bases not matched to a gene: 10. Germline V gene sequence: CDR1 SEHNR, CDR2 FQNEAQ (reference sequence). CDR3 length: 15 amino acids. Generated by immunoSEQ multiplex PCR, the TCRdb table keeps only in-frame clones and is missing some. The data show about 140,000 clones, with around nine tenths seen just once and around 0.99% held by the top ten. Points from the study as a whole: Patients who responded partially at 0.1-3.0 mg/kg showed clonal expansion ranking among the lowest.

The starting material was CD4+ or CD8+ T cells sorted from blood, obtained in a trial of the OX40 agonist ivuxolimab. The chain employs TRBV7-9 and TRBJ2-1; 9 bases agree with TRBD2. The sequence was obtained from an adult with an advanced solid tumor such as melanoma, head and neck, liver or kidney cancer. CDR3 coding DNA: TGTGCCAGCAGTCCTATAGCGGGAGTAGAGAATGAGCAGTTCTTC. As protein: CASSPIAGVENEQFF.